These 21 T cell receptor beta chains originate from one sample sequenced in a study of T cell changes during pregnancy in multiple sclerosis. Data came from immunoSEQ multiplex PCR; TCRdb stores just in-frame clones and leaves some out. The sample lists tens of thousands of clones; 91% were seen once. Here the sequenced sample was peripheral blood, taken in the first trimester of pregnancy. The receptors stem from a female donor in good health, enrolled as a control in a pregnancy study.

A single count supports this clone. The rearrangement links TRBV29-1 to TRBJ2-7; the D gene is possibly TRBD1 (6 bases). V was clipped by 7 bases and J by 1 base, with 17 bases between them. Germline V gene lookup returns CDR1 SQVTM and CDR2 ANQGSEA. CDR3 length: 14 amino acids. The CDR3: CSARLGASSYEQYF. The CDR3, as DNA: TGCAGCGCGAGGCTGGGGGCCTCATCCTACGAGCAGTACTTC.

V and J are TRBV6-1 and TRBJ2-7; no clear D. The CDR3 sequence is 18 residues long. Trimming took 2 bases from V and 1 from J, leaving 21 bases between them. Germline loops: CDR1 MNHNS, CDR2 SASEGT. The CDR3 DNA reads TGTGCCAGCAGTGAAAAGACACCCGGAAGCAAAGGATCCTACGAGCAGTACTTC. This codes for CASSEKTPGSKGSYEQYF.

The rearrangement uses TRBV7-8 and TRBJ1-6; 7 nucleotides align to TRBD1. The germline V gene encodes CDR1 SGHVS and CDR2 FQNEAQ. This CDR3 contains 12 residues. The trim removed 2 bases at V and 14 bases at J, leaving 3 bases unmatched. CDR3 sequence (DNA): TGTGCCAGCAGCTTAAAAGGACAGGCCCTCCACTTT. Translated, it gives CASSLKGQALHF.

The V gene is TRBV6-5, the J gene TRBJ1-2; D is perhaps TRBD1 (6 bases). The length of the CDR3 is 14 residues. Per the germline V gene, CDR1 is MNHEY and CDR2 is SVGAGI. The germline V and J ends were trimmed by 8 bases and 7 bases, with 20 bases remaining between them. The chain's CDR3 is CASSMGGGSFGYTF. CDR3 DNA sequence: TGTGCCAGCTCCATGGGAGGGGGGAGTTTTGGCTACACCTTC.

The chain joins TRBV7-9 to TRBJ2-1; TRBD2 is a possible D gene (5 bases). The length of the CDR3 is 15 residues. Germline V gives CDR1 SEHNR, CDR2 FQNEAQ (reference sequence). Trimming pared 2 bases from V and 0 bases from J, leaving 8 bases between. The CDR3 spells CASSLLGSSYNEQFF. CDR3 coding DNA: TGTGCCAGCAGCTTACTAGGGAGCTCCTACAATGAGCAGTTCTTC.

V gene TRBV20-1 combines with J gene TRBJ1-1; D call uncertain. CDR1 and CDR2 (germline): DFQATT, SNEGSKA (reference sequence). The CDR3 has 11 residues. The ends were cut back, 6 bases at V and 4 bases at J, with 9 bases in the middle. Here the CDR3 reads CSATVFTEAFF. CDR3 nucleotides: TGCAGTGCCACAGTTTTCACTGAAGCTTTCTTT.

The chain's CDR3 is CASKERGGPTDTQYF. The CDR3 DNA follows: TGTGCCAGTAAAGAGCGGGGGGGCCCCACAGATACGCAGTATTTT. This sequence joins TRBV19 and TRBJ2-3; TRBD2 aligns across 10 bases. The CDR3 totals 15 residues. From germline, CDR1 is LNHDA and CDR2 SQIVND (reference sequence). With V trimmed by 7 bases and J by 2 bases, 6 bases remained unmatched.

The V gene is TRBV4-3, the J gene TRBJ1-1; TRBD1 matches 10 bases. There are 15 residues in the CDR3. The J segment lost 6 bases and the V segment lost 4 bases, leaving 8 bases of the junction unmatched. CDR1 LGHNA and CDR2 YSLEER come from the germline V gene. CDR3 residues: CASSRGGQGSPEAFF. Here the CDR3 DNA reads TGCGCCAGCAGCCGCGGGGGACAGGGGTCCCCTGAAGCTTTCTTT.

This chain joins TRBV15 and TRBJ2-2; maybe TRBD1 (5 bases). V lost 0 bases and J lost 3, with 8 bases in between. The CDR3 sequence is 15 residues long. Germline assignment: CDR1 LNHNV and CDR2 YYDKDF (reference sequence). Written as DNA, the CDR3 is TGTGCCACCAGCAGAGATTTAGGGGACACCGGGGAGCTGTTTTTT. This translates into CATSRDLGDTGELFF.

The chain has TRBV28 and TRBJ2-7; D is uncertain. The V gene lost 6 bases and the J gene lost 4 bases, with 13 bases spanning the gap. CDR1 is MDHEN, CDR2 SYDVKM, per germline. CDR3 length equals 13 residues. DNA for the CDR3: TGTGCCAGCAGCCTCCTAGGTGCATACGAGCAGTACTTC. It specifies CASSLLGAYEQYF.

The genes are TRBV27 and TRBJ2-5; no definite D call. CDR3 length equals 16 residues. Germline loops: CDR1 MNHEY, CDR2 SMNVEV (reference sequence). V lost 5 bases to trimming and J lost 0 bases, with 16 bases between them. This CDR3 reads CASSLDTNSYQETQYF. The CDR3 DNA reads TGTGCCAGCAGTCTTGACACCAACTCGTACCAAGAGACCCAGTACTTC.

The genes are TRBV4-1 and TRBJ2-7; D is possibly TRBD2 (5 bases). Trimming cost V 4 bases and J 2 bases, with 15 bases left between them. The CDR3 has 15 amino acids. The V gene's germline CDR1 is MGHRA and CDR2 YSYEKL. The CDR3 sequence is CASSREPGNPYEQYF. DNA of the CDR3: TGCGCCAGCAGCCGAGAACCCGGGAACCCCTACGAGCAGTACTTC.

On this clone: Relative to the germline gene, one junction end is altered; a read error may explain this. The rearrangement uses TRBV7-7 and TRBJ2-1; TRBD2 might be the D (6 bases). The CDR3 contains 13 residues. The V gene's germline CDR1 is SSHAT and CDR2 FNYEAQ (reference sequence). Here the CDR3 reads CASSGSGFGEQFF. CDR3 nucleotide sequence: TGTGCTAGCAGCGGGTCGGGGTTCGGTGAGCAGTTCTTC.

This clone was found a few times. This chain uses TRBV30 with TRBJ2-2; D ambiguous. This CDR3 region has 12 residues. Germline loops: CDR1 GTSNPN, CDR2 SVGIG (reference sequence). Here the CDR3 reads CTVRANTGELFF. The CDR3 DNA follows: TGTACGGTCCGGGCGAACACCGGGGAGCTGTTTTTT.

The genes are TRBV7-3 and TRBJ1-2; TRBD1 might be the D (6 bases). The CDR3 covers 13 residues. Germline V gives CDR1 SGHTA, CDR2 FQGTGA. Trimming cost V 5 bases and J 5 bases, with 12 bases left between them. This chain's CDR3 is CASSPDRSYGYTF. The CDR3 nucleotides are TGTGCCAGCAGCCCCGACAGGAGTTATGGCTACACCTTC.

The gene calls are TRBV28 and TRBJ1-3; possible D gene TRBD1, 5 bases. Germline V gives CDR1 MDHEN, CDR2 SYDVKM. The CDR3 is 17 amino acids. V lost 8 bases, J lost 0 bases, and 20 bases lay in between. The CDR3, as DNA: TGTGCCAGCTTACCCCGGGGGGGGTTAACCTCTGGAAACACCATATATTTT. Translating gives CASLPRGGLTSGNTIYF.

The chain is built from TRBV5-1 and TRBJ1-4; TRBD1 agrees at 11 bases. CDR3 length: 17 amino acids. Germline loops: CDR1 SGHRS, CDR2 YFSETQ. The ends lost 0 bases at V and 1 base at J; junction bases unmatched: 2. CDR3 residues: CASSLGTGGLTNEKLFF. CDR3 DNA sequence: TGCGCCAGCAGCTTGGGGACAGGGGGCTTAACTAATGAAAAACTGTTTTTT.

V gene TRBV9 combines with J gene TRBJ1-6; TRBD1 is a possible D gene (5 bases). Germline V gene data show CDR1 as SGDLS and CDR2 as YYNGEE. This CDR3 contains 15 residues. V lost 4 bases, J lost 10 bases, and 18 bases lay in between. Written as DNA, the CDR3 is TGTGCCAGCAGCCTCCAGGGTTCAGTGGGATCACCCCTCCACTTT. As protein: CASSLQGSVGSPLHF.

The genes are TRBV1 and TRBJ1-5; TRBD1, the table's D call, lacks a check against the DNA. TRBV1 is classified as a pseudogene. The CDR3 consists of 16 residues. The CDR3 region is CTSSQDGADRAQPQHF. The DNA for the CDR3 is TGCACCAGCAGCCAAGATGGAGCGGACAGGGCGCAGCCCCAGCATTTT.

This sequence joins TRBV27 and TRBJ2-5, with 8 nucleotides matching TRBD1. Germline-derived CDR1 and CDR2 are MNHEY and SMNVEV (reference sequence). V lost 5 bases, J lost 4 bases, and 12 bases stayed unmatched. This CDR3 is built from 16 residues. CDR3 nucleotides: TGTGCCAGCAGTCTTATCCGACCCGACAGGGGAGAGACCCAGTACTTC. Amino acid sequence: CASSLIRPDRGETQYF.

The chain is built from TRBV28 and TRBJ2-1, with TRBD2 matching over 13 bases. There are 17 residues in the CDR3. Germline V gene lookup returns CDR1 MDHEN and CDR2 SYDVKM. The V segment lost 7 bases and the J segment 0 bases; nucleotides outside the gene matches: 6. The CDR3 coding sequence is TGTGCCAGCAAGGGGACTAGCGGGACAAACTCCTACAATGAGCAGTTCTTC. Its translation: CASKGTSGTNSYNEQFF. The full variable domain, with the rest looked up from reference TRBV28 and TRBJ2-1, is DVKVTQSSRYLVKRTGEKVFLECVQDMDHENMFWYRQDPGLGLRLIYFSYDVKMKEKGDIPEGYSVSREKKERFSLILESASTNQTSMYLCASKGTSGTNSYNEQFFGPGTRLTVL.